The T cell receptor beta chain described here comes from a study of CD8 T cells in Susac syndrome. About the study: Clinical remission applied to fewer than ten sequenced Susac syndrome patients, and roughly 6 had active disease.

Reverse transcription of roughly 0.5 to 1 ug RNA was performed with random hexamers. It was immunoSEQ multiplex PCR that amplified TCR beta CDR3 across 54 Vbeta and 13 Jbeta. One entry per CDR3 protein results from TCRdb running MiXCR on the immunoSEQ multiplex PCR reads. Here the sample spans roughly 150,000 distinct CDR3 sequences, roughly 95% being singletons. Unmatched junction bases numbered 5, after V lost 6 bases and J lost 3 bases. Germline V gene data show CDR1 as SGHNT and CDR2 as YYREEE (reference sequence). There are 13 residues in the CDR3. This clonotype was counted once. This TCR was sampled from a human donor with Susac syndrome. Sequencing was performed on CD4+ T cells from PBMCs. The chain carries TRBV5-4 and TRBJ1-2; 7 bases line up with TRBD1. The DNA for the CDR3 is TGTGCCAGCAACGAACAGGGGTACTATGGCTACACCTTC. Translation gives CASNEQGYYGYTF.